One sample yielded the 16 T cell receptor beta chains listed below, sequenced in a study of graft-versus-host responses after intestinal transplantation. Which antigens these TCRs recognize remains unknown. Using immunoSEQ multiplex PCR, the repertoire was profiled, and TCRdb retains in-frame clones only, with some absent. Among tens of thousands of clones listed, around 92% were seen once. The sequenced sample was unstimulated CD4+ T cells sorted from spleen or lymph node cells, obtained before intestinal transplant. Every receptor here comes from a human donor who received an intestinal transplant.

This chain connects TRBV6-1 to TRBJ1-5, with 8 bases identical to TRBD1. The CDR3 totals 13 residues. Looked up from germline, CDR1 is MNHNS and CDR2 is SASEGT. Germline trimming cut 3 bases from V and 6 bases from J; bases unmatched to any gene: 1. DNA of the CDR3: TGTGCCAGCAGTGACGACAGGGGTCAGCCCCAGCATTTT. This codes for CASSDDRGQPQHF.

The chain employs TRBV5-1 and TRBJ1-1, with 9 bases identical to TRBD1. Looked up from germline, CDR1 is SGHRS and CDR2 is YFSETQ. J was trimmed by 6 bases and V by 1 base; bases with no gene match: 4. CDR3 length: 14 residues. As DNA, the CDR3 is TGCGCCAGCAGCTTGTTTGGGACAGGGTCTGAAGCTTTCTTT. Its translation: CASSLFGTGSEAFF.

The CDR3 sequence is CASSFSPMSGNTEAFF. The CDR3, as DNA: TGCGCCAGCAGCTTCTCCCCGATGAGTGGGAACACTGAAGCTTTCTTT. The chain joins TRBV5-1 to TRBJ1-1; D is undetermined. This CDR3 contains 16 residues. Between the trimmed V and J ends, which lost 2 bases and 1 base, there was a span of 15 bases. Germline CDR1 is SGHRS and CDR2 is YFSETQ.

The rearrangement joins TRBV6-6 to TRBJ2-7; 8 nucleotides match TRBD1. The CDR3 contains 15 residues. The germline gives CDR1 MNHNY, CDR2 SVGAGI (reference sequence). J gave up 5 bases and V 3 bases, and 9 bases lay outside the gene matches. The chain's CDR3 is CASSYQGAEYNEQYF. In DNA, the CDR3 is TGTGCCAGCAGTTATCAGGGGGCTGAATATAACGAGCAGTACTTC.

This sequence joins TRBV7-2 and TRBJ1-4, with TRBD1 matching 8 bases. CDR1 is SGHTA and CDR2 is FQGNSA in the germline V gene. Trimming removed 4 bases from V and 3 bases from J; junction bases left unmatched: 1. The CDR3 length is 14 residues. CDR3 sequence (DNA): TGTGCCAGCAGCTGGACAGGGCCTAATGAAAAACTGTTTTTT. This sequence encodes CASSWTGPNEKLFF.

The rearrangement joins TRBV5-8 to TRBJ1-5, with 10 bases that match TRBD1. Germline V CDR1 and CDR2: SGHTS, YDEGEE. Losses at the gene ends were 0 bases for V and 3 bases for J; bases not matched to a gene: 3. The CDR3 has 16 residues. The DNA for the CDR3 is TGTGCCAGCAGCTTGGGGACAGGGGGACTCAATCAGCCCCAGCATTTT. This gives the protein CASSLGTGGLNQPQHF.

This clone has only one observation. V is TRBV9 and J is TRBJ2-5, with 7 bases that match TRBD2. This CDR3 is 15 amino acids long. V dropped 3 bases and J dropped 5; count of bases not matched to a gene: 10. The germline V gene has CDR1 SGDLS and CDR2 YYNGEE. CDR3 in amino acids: CASSAGTTKTETQYF. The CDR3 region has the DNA TGTGCCAGCAGCGCGGGGACTACCAAGACGGAGACCCAGTACTTC.

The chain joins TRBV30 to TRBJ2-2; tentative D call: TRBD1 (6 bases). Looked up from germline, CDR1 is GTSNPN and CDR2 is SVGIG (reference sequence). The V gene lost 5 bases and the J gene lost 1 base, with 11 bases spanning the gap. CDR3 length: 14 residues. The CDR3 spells CAWSRDKNTGELFF. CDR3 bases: TGTGCCTGGTCCCGGGACAAGAACACCGGGGAGCTGTTTTTT.

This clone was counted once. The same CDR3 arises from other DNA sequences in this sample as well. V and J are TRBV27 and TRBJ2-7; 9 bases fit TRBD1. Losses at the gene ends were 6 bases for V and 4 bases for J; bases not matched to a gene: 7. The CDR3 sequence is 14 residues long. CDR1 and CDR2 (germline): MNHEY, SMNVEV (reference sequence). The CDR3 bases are TGTGCCAGCAGCCCCGGGACAGGGAAGTACGAGCAGTACTTC. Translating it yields CASSPGTGKYEQYF.

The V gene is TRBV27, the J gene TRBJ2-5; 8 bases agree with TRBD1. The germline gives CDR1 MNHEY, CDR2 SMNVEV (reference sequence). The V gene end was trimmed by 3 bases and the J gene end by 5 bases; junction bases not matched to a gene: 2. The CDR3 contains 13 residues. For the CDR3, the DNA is TGTGCCAGCAGTTTGCGACAGGGGGAGACCCAGTACTTC. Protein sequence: CASSLRQGETQYF.

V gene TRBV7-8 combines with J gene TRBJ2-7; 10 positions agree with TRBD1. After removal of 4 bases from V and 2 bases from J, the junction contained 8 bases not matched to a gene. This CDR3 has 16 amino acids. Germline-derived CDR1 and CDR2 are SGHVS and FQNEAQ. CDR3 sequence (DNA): TGTGCCAGCAGCTCCAAGACAGGGGGCTATACCTACGAGCAGTACTTC. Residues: CASSSKTGGYTYEQYF.

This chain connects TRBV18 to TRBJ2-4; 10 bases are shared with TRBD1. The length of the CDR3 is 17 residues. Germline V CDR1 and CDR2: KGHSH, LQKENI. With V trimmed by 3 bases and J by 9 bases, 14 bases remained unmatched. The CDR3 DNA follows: TGTGCCAGCTCACCGGGAACCGTAGGACAGGGGGAGGGCATTCAGTACTTC. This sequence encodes CASSPGTVGQGEGIQYF. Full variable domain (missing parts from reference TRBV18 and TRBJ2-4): NAGVMQNPRHLVRRRGQEARLRCSPMKGHSHVYWYRQLPEEGLKFMVYLQKENIIDESGMPKERFSAEFPKEGPSILRIQQVVRGDSAAYFCASSPGTVGQGEGIQYFGAGTRLSVL.

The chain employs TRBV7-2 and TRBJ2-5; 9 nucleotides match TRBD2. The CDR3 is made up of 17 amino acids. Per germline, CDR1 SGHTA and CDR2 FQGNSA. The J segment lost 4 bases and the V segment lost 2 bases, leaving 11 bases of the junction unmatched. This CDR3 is CASSLSGGGAAGETQYF. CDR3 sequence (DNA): TGTGCCAGCAGCTTATCCGGCGGGGGGGCAGCGGGAGAGACCCAGTACTTC.

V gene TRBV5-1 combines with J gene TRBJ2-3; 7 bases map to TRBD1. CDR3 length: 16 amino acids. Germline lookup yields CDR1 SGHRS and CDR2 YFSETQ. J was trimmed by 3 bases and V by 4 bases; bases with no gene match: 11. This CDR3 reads CASSLPTGIGTDTQYF. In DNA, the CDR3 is TGCGCCAGCAGCCTCCCGACAGGGATTGGGACAGATACGCAGTATTTT.

CDR3 DNA sequence: TGTGCCAGCAGCTTACGTAGCGGGGGGCAAGAGACCCAGTACTTC. Translating gives CASSLRSGGQETQYF. The chain employs TRBV7-2 and TRBJ2-5, with 10 bases fitting TRBD2. After removal of 2 bases from V and 2 bases from J, the junction contained 2 bases not matched to a gene. Germline-derived CDR1 and CDR2 are SGHTA and FQGNSA. The CDR3 consists of 15 residues.

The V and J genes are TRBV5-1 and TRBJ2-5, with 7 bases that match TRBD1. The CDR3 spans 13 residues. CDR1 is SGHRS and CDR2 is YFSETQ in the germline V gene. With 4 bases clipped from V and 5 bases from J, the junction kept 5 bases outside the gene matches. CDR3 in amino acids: CASSLGGFETQYF. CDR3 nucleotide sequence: TGCGCCAGCAGCCTAGGGGGCTTTGAGACCCAGTACTTC.